This TCR beta chain came from a study of T cells in Graves' hyperthyroidism and ophthalmopathy. Template material for amplifying TCR beta CDR3 regions consisted of RNA transcripts. The HTBI primer set was used in a first-round RT-PCR of the TCR CDR3. In TCRdb, the multiplex PCR reads were re-called with MiXCR into one record per CDR3 protein. Of 550,000 to 600,000 distinct CDR3 sequences listed, over 15% were seen once; the top ten hold 15% to 20%. With 3 bases removed from V and 3 bases from J, the gap between germline ends came to 11 bases. Germline V gene lookup returns CDR1 DFQATT and CDR2 SNEGSKA (reference sequence). The CDR3 loop spans 13 amino acids.

V usage is TRBV20-1 and J usage is TRBJ1-1; a possible D gene is TRBD1 (6 bases). The TCR originated in a woman younger than 35 with Graves' hyperthyroidism. Sequences were obtained from blood. The CDR3 is CSASRGADTEAFF. For the CDR3, the DNA is TGCAGTGCTAGTCGGGGGGCTGACACTGAAGCTTTCTTT.